The rows below give T cell receptor beta chains drawn from one sample of a study of identical twins. TCRdb reprocessed the 5' RACE reads with MiXCR, giving one entry per CDR3 protein. The sample includes around 490,000 distinct CDR3 sequences, around 15% of them seen just once. This same sample was also taken into another study, of yellow fever vaccine responses in identical twins.

Sequenced input: CD4+ T cells sorted from blood. These receptor sequences come from a woman in her late teens or twenties in good health. Both conserved end residues are part of each CDR3. Each record gives: CDR3 protein, CDR3 DNA, D gene, clone size, V gene, J gene. A D gene is named only where the DNA matches it firmly. The size of a clone is reported for some rows only, either as once, few or many, or as a class for expanded clones.

CASSPRTSGENTGELFF	TGTGCCAGCAGCCCTCGGACTAGCGGGGAAAACACCGGGGAGCTGTTTTTT	TRBD2	few	TRBV4-2	TRBJ2-2
CSAPRTGKGDIQYF	TGCAGTGCCCCCAGGACAGGGAAAGGGGACATTCAGTACTTC	TRBD1	-	TRBV20-1	TRBJ2-4
CASSMILPSTDTQYF	TGTGCCAGCAGCATGATCCTACCAAGCACAGATACGCAGTATTTT	-	few	TRBV7-2	TRBJ2-3
CASSVRTQNYGYTF	TGTGCCAGCTCTGTTAGAACCCAGAACTATGGCTACACCTTC	-	few	TRBV28	TRBJ1-2
CASSLYHRGFQETQYF	TGTGCCAGCAGCTTGTATCACAGGGGATTCCAAGAGACCCAGTACTTC	TRBD1	-	TRBV5-5	TRBJ2-5
CASSEGTGWAYEQYF	TGCGCCAGCAGCGAGGGCACAGGCTGGGCCTACGAGCAGTACTTC	-	-	TRBV5-1	TRBJ2-7
CASSFGTGAIYGYTF	TGCGCCAGCAGCTTCGGGACAGGGGCGATCTATGGCTACACCTTC	TRBD1	few	TRBV5-1	TRBJ1-2
CASSPMNTLFTEAFF	TGTGCCAGCAGCCCAATGAACACCCTTTTCACTGAAGCTTTCTTT	-	few	TRBV7-2	TRBJ1-1
CATSERDRPQTNEKLFF	TGTGCCACCAGTGAGCGGGACAGACCGCAAACTAATGAAAAACTGTTTTTT	TRBD1	many	TRBV24-1	TRBJ1-4
CAISSRGGIGSYEQYF	TGTGCCATCAGTTCTCGAGGGGGGATCGGCTCCTACGAGCAGTACTTC	-	-	TRBV10-3	TRBJ2-7
CASSPSKQGSQPQHF	TGTGCCAGCTCACCATCCAAACAGGGAAGTCAGCCCCAGCATTTT	-	few	TRBV18	TRBJ1-5
CASRPGTINQPQHF	TGTGCCAGCAGACCCGGGACAATCAATCAGCCCCAGCATTTT	-	few	TRBV28	TRBJ1-5
CSVRGDSLNYGYTF	TGCAGCGTCCGGGGGGACAGCCTTAACTATGGCTACACCTTC	TRBD1	many	TRBV29-1	TRBJ1-2
CASSETGLAGGETQYF	TGTGCCAGCAGTGAAACGGGACTAGCAGGGGGCGAGACGCAGTATTTT	-	few	TRBV2	TRBJ2-3
CASSQILGSGNEQFF	TGTGCCAGCAGCCAAATATTGGGGTCCGGCAATGAGCAGTTCTTC	-	few	TRBV3-1	TRBJ2-1
CAINSGMTNYGYTF	TGTGCCATCAACTCCGGGATGACTAACTATGGCTACACCTTC	-	many	TRBV10-3	TRBJ1-2
CASSLHGTGEAKNIQYF	TGTGCCAGCAGCCTTCATGGGACAGGGGAGGCCAAAAACATTCAGTACTTC	TRBD1	-	TRBV6-4	TRBJ2-4
CASNRQGIYGYTF	TGTGCCAGCAACCGACAGGGCATCTATGGCTACACCTTC	TRBD1	many	TRBV3-1	TRBJ1-2
CASSPRRDSSGYTF	TGTGCCAGCAGCCCCCGGAGAGACAGCTCCGGCTACACCTTC	-	-	TRBV7-3	TRBJ1-2
CSADKTGVYQETQYF	TGCAGTGCTGATAAGACAGGAGTGTACCAAGAGACCCAGTACTTC	-	-	TRBV20-1	TRBJ2-5
CASSYWPSEDYEQYF	TGTGCCAGCAGTTACTGGCCCTCGGAGGACTACGAGCAGTACTTC	-	-	TRBV6-5	TRBJ2-7
CASSLVGLSTEAFF	TGTGCCAGCAGTTTAGTAGGCCTGAGCACTGAAGCTTTCTTT	-	few	TRBV12-3/TRBV12-4	TRBJ1-1
CSVEGAPGRRAYEQYF	TGCAGCGTTGAAGGGGCACCGGGACGGAGGGCGTACGAGCAGTACTTC	-	-	TRBV29-1	TRBJ2-7
CASSQDRRGEQFF	TGTGCCAGCAGCCAAGACCGACGTGGCGAGCAGTTCTTC	-	many	TRBV3-1	TRBJ2-1
CASSFGGPYEQYF	TGCGCCAGCAGCTTCGGGGGTCCCTACGAGCAGTACTTC	-	few	TRBV5-1	TRBJ2-7
CASRPQRASQRTVYNEQFF	TGTGCCAGCAGACCGCAAAGGGCGAGCCAGCGAACGGTTTACAATGAGCAGTTCTTC	-	few	TRBV11-2	TRBJ2-1
CASSYFPGSNIQYF	TGTGCCAGCAGTTACTTCCCAGGGTCGAACATTCAGTACTTC	-	few	TRBV6-5	TRBJ2-4
CSVGGRLTDTQYF	TGCAGCGTTGGGGGTCGACTCACAGATACGCAGTATTTT	-	many	TRBV29-1	TRBJ2-3
CASSLGGTATYEQYF	TGCGCCAGCAGCTTGGGAGGGACGGCAACCTACGAGCAGTACTTC	-	few	TRBV5-1	TRBJ2-7
CASSLQMGVSTDTQYF	TGTGCCAGCAGTTTGCAGATGGGGGTCTCCACAGATACGCAGTATTTT	-	few	TRBV12-3/TRBV12-4	TRBJ2-3
CSARASGRDREQYF	TGCAGTGCTAGGGCTAGCGGGAGGGACCGCGAGCAGTACTTC	TRBD2	-	TRBV20-1	TRBJ2-7
CASSNVFSIWVQETQYF	TGTGCCAGTAGCAATGTTTTTTCAATATGGGTCCAAGAGACCCAGTACTTC	-	-	TRBV19	TRBJ2-5
CASSYFGGDMDTEAFF	TGTGCCAGCAGTTACTTTGGGGGGGACATGGACACTGAAGCTTTCTTT	-	many	TRBV6-5	TRBJ1-1
CASSVSAAGGQTQYF	TGTGCCAGCAGCGTATCGGCTGCGGGAGGGCAGACCCAGTACTTC	TRBD2	-	TRBV9	TRBJ2-5
CASSMGLAEYYEQYF	TGTGCCAGCAGCATGGGACTAGCGGAGTACTACGAGCAGTACTTC	TRBD2	-	TRBV7-2	TRBJ2-7
CASSPRTGQGANEQFF	TGTGCCAGCAGCCCGAGGACGGGACAGGGGGCTAATGAGCAGTTCTTC	TRBD1	-	TRBV9	TRBJ2-1
CASKSAEFSYEQYF	TGCGCCAGCAAATCAGCGGAATTCTCCTACGAGCAGTACTTC	-	many	TRBV4-1	TRBJ2-7
CAWQTSGGYNEQFF	TGTGCCTGGCAGACTAGCGGGGGCTACAATGAGCAGTTCTTC	TRBD2	-	TRBV30	TRBJ2-1
CASSAGTSGSYEQYF	TGCGCCAGCAGCGCCGGGACTAGCGGGAGCTACGAGCAGTACTTC	TRBD2	many	TRBV5-1	TRBJ2-7
CASSLASGRATGELFF	TGTGCCAGCAGCTTGGCGAGCGGGAGGGCCACCGGGGAGCTGTTTTTT	TRBD2	few	TRBV5-5	TRBJ2-2
CASRRRDGNSGANVLTF	TGCGCCAGCAGACGACGGGACGGAAACTCTGGGGCCAACGTCCTGACTTTC	-	-	TRBV5-1	TRBJ2-6
CASSYVSSSGANVLTF	TGTGCCAGCAGTTACGTGAGTTCCTCTGGGGCCAACGTCCTGACTTTC	-	many	TRBV6-5	TRBJ2-6
CVSSTSGPNNEQFF	TGTGTCAGCAGTACTAGCGGTCCTAACAATGAGCAGTTCTTC	TRBD2	-	TRBV6-4	TRBJ2-1
CAWGGQGRQPQHF	TGTGCCTGGGGGGGACAGGGGAGGCAGCCCCAGCATTTT	TRBD1	many	TRBV30	TRBJ1-5
CASSDRDRGRFASDGYTF	TGTGCCAGCAGTGACCGGGACAGGGGGCGATTTGCCTCAGATGGCTACACCTTC	TRBD1	few	TRBV25-1	TRBJ1-2
CATSRFGTTPQETQYF	TGTGCCACCAGCAGATTCGGGACAACCCCCCAAGAGACCCAGTACTTC	-	-	TRBV15	TRBJ2-5
CASSYPAGVGANVLTF	TGTGCCAGCAGTTACCCGGCAGGGGTTGGGGCCAACGTCCTGACTTTC	-	-	TRBV6-5	TRBJ2-6
CAWSVGDEQFF	TGTGCCTGGAGTGTAGGGGATGAGCAGTTCTTC	-	few	TRBV30	TRBJ2-1
CASSLGAQYQETQYF	TGCGCCAGCAGCTTGGGAGCCCAGTACCAAGAGACCCAGTACTTC	-	-	TRBV5-1	TRBJ2-5
CASSYSMGNTGELFF	TGTGCCAGCAGTTACTCTATGGGTAACACCGGGGAGCTGTTTTTT	-	few	TRBV6-6	TRBJ2-2
CASSQEETTGELFF	TGTGCCAGCAGCCAAGAAGAGACCACCGGGGAGCTGTTTTTT	-	few	TRBV4-2	TRBJ2-2
CASRRGLAGAYGEQYF	TGTGCCAGCAGGCGAGGACTAGCGGGGGCATATGGCGAGCAGTACTTC	TRBD2	-	TRBV12-3/TRBV12-4	TRBJ2-7
CASSSSGSHHDTQYF	TGTGCCAGCAGTTCTAGCGGGAGTCACCATGATACGCAGTATTTT	TRBD2	-	TRBV28	TRBJ2-3
CSGKTGGEQYF	TGCAGCGGCAAGACAGGGGGCGAGCAGTACTTC	TRBD1	many	TRBV29-1	TRBJ2-7
CASSWGHGLTNAEAFF	TGCGCCAGCAGCTGGGGACACGGTCTTACAAACGCTGAAGCTTTCTTT	-	-	TRBV5-1	TRBJ1-1
CASGTAKNIQYF	TGTGCCAGCGGGACAGCCAAAAACATTCAGTACTTC	-	-	TRBV2	TRBJ2-4
CASSLAAGGDTQYF	TGTGCCAGCAGCTTAGCGGCAGGGGGAGATACGCAGTATTTT	TRBD1	-	TRBV7-9	TRBJ2-3
CSADGGGMGYGYTF	TGCAGTGCTGATGGGGGCGGGATGGGCTATGGCTACACCTTC	-	-	TRBV20-1	TRBJ1-2
CSASKTGTSYTF	TGCAGTGCTTCGAAAACCGGGACAAGCTACACCTTC	-	-	TRBV20-1	TRBJ1-2
CASSPLGAGGSYEQYF	TGTGCCAGCAGCCCCCTAGGAGCGGGAGGCTCCTACGAGCAGTACTTC	TRBD2	-	TRBV7-9	TRBJ2-7